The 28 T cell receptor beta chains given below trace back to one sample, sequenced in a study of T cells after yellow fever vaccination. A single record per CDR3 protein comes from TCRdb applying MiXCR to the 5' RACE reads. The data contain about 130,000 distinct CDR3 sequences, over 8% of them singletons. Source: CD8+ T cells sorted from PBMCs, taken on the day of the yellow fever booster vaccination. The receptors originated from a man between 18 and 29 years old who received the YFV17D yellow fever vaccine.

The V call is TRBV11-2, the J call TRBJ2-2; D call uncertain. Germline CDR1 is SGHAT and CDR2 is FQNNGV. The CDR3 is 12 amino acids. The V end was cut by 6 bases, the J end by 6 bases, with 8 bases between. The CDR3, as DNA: TGTGCCAGCAGTTACAATCCCGGGGAGCTGTTTTTT. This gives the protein CASSYNPGELFF.

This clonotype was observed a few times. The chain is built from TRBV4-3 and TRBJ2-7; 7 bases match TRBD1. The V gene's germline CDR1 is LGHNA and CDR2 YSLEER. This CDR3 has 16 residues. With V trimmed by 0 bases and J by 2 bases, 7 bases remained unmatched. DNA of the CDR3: TGCGCCAGCAGCCAAGATTCCACAGGGGCAACCTACGAGCAGTACTTC. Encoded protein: CASSQDSTGATYEQYF.

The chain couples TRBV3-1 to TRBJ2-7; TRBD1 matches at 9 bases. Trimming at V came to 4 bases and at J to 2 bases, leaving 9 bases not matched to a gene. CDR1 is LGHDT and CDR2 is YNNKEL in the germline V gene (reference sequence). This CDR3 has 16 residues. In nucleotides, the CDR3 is TGTGCCAGCAGCCCAGGAGCCGGACAGGGGACCTACGAGCAGTACGTC. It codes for CASSPGAGQGTYEQYV.

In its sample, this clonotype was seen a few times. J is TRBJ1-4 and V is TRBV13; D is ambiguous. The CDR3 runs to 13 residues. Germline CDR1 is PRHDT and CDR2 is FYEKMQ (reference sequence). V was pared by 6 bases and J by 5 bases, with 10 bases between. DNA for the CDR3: TGTGCCAGCAGGGGGAGGATGAATGAAAAACTGTTTTTT. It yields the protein CASRGRMNEKLFF.

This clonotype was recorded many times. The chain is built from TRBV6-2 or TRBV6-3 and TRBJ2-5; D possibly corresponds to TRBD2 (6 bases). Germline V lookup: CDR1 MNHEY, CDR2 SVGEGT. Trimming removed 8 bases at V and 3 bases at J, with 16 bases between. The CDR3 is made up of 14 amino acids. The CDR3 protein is CASGSREFKETQYF. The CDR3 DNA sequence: TGTGCCAGCGGGTCTCGGGAGTTTAAAGAGACCCAGTACTTC.

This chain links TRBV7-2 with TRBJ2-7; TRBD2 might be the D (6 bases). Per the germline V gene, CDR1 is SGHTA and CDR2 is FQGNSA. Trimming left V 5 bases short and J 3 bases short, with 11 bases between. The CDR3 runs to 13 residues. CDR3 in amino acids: CASSAGTYYEQYV. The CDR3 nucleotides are TGTGCCAGCAGCGCAGGGACTTACTACGAGCAGTACGTC.

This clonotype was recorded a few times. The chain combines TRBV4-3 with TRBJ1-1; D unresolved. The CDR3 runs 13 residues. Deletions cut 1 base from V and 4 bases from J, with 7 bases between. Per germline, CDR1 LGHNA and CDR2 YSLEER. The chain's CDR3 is CASSQGESTEAFF. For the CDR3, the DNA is TGCGCCAGCAGCCAAGGAGAGTCCACTGAAGCTTTCTTT.

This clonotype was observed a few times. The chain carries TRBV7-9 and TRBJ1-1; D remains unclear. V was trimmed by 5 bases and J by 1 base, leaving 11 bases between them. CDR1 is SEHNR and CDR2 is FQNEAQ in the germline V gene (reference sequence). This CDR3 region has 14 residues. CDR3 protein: CASSLYGENTEAFF. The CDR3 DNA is TGTGCCAGCAGCCTTTACGGGGAGAACACTGAAGCTTTCTTT.

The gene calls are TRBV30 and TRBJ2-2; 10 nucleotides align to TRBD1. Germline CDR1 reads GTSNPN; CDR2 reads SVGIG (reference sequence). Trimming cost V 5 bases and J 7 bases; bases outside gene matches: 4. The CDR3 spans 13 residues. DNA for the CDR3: TGTGCCTGGGGGACAGGGGTGAACGGGGAGCTGTTTTTT. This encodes CAWGTGVNGELFF.

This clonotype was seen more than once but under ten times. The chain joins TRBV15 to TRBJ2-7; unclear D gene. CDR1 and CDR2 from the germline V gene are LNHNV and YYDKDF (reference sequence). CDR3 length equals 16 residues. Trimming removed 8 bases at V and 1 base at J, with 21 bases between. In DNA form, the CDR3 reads TGTGCCACCTCAAGAGACGACCATGAAGGGTCCTACGAGCAGTACTTC. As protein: CATSRDDHEGSYEQYF.

The CDR3 loop is CASFGGGPPENEQFF. Here the CDR3 DNA reads TGTGCCAGCTTTGGCGGGGGCCCCCCGGAAAATGAGCAGTTCTTC. The chain has TRBV6-6 and TRBJ2-1; maybe TRBD2 (7 bases). The V end was cut by 8 bases, the J end by 7 bases, with 21 bases between. CDR3 size: 15 residues. Germline V gene data show CDR1 as MNHNY and CDR2 as SVGAGI (reference sequence).

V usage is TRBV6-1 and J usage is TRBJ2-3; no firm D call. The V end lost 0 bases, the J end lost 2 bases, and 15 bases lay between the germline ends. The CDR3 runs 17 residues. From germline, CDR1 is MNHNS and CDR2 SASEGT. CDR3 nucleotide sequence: TGTGCCAGCAGTGAAGCGCGAGGTAGTCCGCTCACAGATACGCAGTATTTT. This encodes CASSEARGSPLTDTQYF.

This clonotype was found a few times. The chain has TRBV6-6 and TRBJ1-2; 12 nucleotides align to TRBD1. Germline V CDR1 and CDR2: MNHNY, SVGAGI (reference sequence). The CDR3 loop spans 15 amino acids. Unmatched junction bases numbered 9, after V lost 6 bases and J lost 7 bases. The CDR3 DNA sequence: TGTGCCAGCAGGAGGGACAGGGGGCATCTCGGTGGCTACACCTTC. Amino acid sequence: CASRRDRGHLGGYTF.

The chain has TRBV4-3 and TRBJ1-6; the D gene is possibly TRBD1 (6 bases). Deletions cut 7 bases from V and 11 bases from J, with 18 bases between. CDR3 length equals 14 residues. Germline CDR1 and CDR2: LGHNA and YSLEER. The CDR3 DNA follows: TGCGCCAGCACACATAAGTACAGGGTTGCACCCCTCCACTTT. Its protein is CASTHKYRVAPLHF.

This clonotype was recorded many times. CDR3 sequence (DNA): TGTGCCAGCAGTGGGACAGCGACGCATGGCACTGAAGCTTTCTTT. Amino acid sequence: CASSGTATHGTEAFF. V and J are TRBV12-3 or TRBV12-4 and TRBJ1-1, with 7 bases identical to TRBD1. This CDR3 region has 15 residues. The ends lost 5 bases at V and 4 bases at J; junction bases unmatched: 10.

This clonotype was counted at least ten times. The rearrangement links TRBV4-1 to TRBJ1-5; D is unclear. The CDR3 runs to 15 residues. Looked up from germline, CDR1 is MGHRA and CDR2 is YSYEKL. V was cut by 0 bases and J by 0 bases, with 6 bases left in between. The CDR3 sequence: CASSQEQYSNQPQHF. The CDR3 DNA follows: TGCGCCAGCAGCCAAGAACAGTATAGCAATCAGCCCCAGCATTTT.

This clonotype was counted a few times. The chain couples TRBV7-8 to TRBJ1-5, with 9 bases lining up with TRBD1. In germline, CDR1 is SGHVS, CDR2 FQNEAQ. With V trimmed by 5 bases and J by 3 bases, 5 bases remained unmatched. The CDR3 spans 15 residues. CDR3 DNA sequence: TGTGCCAGCAGCCTAGGGGACAGGGACAATCAGCCCCAGCATTTT. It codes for CASSLGDRDNQPQHF.

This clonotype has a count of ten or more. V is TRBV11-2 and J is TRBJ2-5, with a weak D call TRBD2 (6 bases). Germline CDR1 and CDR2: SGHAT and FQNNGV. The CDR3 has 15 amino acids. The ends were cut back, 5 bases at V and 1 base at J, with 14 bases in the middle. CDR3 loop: CASSPPAGGQETQYF. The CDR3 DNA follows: TGTGCCAGCAGCCCCCCCGCCGGGGGCCAAGAGACCCAGTACTTC.

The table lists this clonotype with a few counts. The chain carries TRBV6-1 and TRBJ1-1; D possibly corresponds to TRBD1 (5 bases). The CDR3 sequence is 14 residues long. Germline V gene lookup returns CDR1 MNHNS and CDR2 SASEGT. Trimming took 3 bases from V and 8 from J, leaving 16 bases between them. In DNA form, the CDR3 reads TGTGCCAGCAGTGACGTCAACCGACAGTTAGAAGCTTTCTTT. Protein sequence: CASSDVNRQLEAFF.

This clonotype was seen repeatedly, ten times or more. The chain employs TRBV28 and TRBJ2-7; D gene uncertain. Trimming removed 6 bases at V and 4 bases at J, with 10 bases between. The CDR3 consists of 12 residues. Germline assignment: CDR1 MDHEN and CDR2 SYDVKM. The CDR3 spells CASSIGPYEQYV. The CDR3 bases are TGTGCCAGCAGCATCGGACCTTACGAGCAGTACGTC.

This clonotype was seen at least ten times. CDR3 region: CASSQARTGQETQYF. The DNA for the CDR3 is TGCGCCAGCAGCCAAGCCCGGACAGGACAAGAGACCCAGTACTTC. This chain connects TRBV4-3 to TRBJ2-5; the match to TRBD1 covers 7 bases. Germline CDR1 and CDR2: LGHNA and YSLEER. Trimming cost V 1 base and J 2 bases; bases outside gene matches: 4. The CDR3 totals 15 residues.

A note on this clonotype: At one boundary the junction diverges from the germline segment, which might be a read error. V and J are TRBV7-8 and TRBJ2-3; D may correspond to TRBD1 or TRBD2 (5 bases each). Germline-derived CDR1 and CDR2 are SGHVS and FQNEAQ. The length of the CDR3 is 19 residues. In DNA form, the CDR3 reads TGTGCCAGCAGCTTAGCAATCCCGGACGGCATCTCTAGCACAGGTACGCAGTATTTT. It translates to CASSLAIPDGISSTGTQYF.

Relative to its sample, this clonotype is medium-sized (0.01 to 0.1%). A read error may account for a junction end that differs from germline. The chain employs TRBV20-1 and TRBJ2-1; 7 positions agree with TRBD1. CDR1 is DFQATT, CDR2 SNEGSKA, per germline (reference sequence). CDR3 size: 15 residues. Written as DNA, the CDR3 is TGCAGTGCCAGAGACAGGGAGAGGTCCTACAATGAGCAGTTCTTC. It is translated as CSARDRERSYNEQFF.

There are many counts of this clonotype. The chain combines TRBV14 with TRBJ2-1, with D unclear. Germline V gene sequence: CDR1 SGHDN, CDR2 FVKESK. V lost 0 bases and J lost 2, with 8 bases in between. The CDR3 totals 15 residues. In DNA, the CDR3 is TGTGCCAGCAGCCAAGATTTATTAGCCTACAATGAGCAGTTCTTC. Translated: CASSQDLLAYNEQFF.

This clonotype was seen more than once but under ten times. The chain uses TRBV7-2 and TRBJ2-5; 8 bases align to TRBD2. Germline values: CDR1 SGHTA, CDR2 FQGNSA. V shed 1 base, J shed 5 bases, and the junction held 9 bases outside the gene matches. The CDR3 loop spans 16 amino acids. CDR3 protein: CASSLGAGAVGETQYF. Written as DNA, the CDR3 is TGTGCCAGCAGCTTAGGAGCGGGAGCTGTGGGGGAGACCCAGTACTTC.

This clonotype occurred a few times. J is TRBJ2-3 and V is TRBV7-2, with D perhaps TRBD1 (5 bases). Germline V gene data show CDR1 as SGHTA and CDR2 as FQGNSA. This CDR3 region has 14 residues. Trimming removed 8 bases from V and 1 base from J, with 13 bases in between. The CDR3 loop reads CASPGSLGTDTQYF. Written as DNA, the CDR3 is TGTGCCAGCCCAGGGTCTCTTGGCACAGATACGCAGTATTTT.

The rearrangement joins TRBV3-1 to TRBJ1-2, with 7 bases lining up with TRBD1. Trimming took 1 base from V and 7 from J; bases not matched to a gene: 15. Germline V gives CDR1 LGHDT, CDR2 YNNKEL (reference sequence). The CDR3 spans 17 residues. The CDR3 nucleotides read TGTGCCAGCAGCCAAGGAGCCCCCGGGACAGTTCGTCGTGGCTACACCTTC. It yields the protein CASSQGAPGTVRRGYTF.

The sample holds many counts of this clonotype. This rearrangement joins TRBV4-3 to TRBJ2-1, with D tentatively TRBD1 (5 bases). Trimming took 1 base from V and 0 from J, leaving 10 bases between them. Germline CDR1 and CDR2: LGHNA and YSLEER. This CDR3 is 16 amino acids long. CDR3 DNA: TGCGCCAGCAGCCAAGCCAGGGTTGGCTCCTACAATGAGCAGTTCTTC. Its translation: CASSQARVGSYNEQFF.